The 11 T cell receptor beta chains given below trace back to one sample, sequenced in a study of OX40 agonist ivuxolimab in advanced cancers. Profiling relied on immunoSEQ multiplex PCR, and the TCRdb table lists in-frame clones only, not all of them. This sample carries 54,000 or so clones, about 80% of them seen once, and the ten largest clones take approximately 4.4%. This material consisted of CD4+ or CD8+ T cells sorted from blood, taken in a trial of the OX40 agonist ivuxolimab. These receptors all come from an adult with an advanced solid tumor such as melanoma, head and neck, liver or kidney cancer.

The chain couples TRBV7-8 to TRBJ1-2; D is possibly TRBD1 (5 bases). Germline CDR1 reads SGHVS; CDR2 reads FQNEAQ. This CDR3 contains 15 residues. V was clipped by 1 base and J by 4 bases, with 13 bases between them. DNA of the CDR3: TGTGCCAGCAGCTTAGAGGGGCGCTCGCCCTATGGCTACACCTTC. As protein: CASSLEGRSPYGYTF.

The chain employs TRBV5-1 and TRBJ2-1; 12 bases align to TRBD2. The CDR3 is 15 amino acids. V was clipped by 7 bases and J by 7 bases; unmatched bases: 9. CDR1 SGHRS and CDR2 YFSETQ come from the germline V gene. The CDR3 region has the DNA TGCGCCAGCGAGATGGCTAGCGGGAGGGCGAATGAGCAGTTCTTC. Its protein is CASEMASGRANEQFF.

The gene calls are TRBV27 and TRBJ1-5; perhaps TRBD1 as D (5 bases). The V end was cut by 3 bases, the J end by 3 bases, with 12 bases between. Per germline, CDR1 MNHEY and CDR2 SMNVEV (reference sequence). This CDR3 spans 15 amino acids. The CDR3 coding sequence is TGTGCCAGCAGTTTTAGGGGAGGCCTCAATCAGCCCCAGCATTTT. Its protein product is CASSFRGGLNQPQHF.

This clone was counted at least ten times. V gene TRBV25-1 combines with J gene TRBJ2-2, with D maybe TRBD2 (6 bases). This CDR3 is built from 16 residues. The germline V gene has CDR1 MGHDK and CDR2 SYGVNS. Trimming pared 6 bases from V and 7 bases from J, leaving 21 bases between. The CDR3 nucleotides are TGTGCCAGCAGGACCCCCGACTGGCGGGAAAACGGGGAGCTGTTTTTT. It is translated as CASRTPDWRENGELFF. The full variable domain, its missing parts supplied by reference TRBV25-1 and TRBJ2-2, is EADIYQTPRYLVIGTGKKITLECSQTMGHDKMYWYQQDPGMELHLIHYSYGVNSTEKGDLSSESTVSRIRTEHFPLTLESARPSHTSQYLCASRTPDWRENGELFFGEGSRLTVL.

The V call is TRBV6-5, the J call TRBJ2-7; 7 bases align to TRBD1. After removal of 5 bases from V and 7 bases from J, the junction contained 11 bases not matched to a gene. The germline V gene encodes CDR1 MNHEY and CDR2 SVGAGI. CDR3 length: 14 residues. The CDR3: CASSKDRAVVEQYF. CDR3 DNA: TGTGCCAGCAGTAAAGACAGGGCAGTTGTTGAGCAGTACTTC.

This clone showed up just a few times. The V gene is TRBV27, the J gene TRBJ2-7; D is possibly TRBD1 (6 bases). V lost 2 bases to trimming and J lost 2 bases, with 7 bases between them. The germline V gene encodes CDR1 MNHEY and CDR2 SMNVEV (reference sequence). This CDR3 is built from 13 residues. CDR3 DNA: TGTGCCAGCAGTTTAGCAGGGGCCTACGAGCAGTACTTC. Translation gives CASSLAGAYEQYF.

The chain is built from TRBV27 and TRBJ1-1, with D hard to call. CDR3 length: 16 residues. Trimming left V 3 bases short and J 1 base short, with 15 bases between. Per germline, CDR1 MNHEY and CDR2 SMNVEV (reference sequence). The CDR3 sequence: CASSLNWSNRNTEAFF. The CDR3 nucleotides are TGTGCCAGCAGTTTGAACTGGTCGAACAGGAACACTGAAGCTTTCTTT.

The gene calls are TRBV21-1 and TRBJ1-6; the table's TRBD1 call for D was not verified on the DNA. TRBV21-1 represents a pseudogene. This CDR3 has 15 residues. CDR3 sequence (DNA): TGTGCCACTCGGTCCCGGGACAGGGGGAATTCACCCCTCCACTTT. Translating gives CATRSRDRGNSPLHF.

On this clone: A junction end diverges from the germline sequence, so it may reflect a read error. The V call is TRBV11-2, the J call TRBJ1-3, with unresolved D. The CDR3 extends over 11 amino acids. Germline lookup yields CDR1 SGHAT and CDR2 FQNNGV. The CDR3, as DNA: TGTGCCAGCAGCGCTGGCAACACCATATATTTT. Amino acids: CASSAGNTIYF.

The DNA for the CDR3 is TGCAGCGGATCGGATGTCGCGAACACTGAAGCTTTCTTT. The encoded protein is CSGSDVANTEAFF. This rearrangement joins TRBV29-1 to TRBJ1-1; D is undetermined. This CDR3 has 13 residues. Germline loops: CDR1 SQVTM, CDR2 ANQGSEA. The V end was cut by 7 bases, the J end by 1 base, with 13 bases between. The full variable domain, completed using reference TRBV29-1 and TRBJ1-1, is SAVISQKPSRDICQRGTSLTIQCQVDSQVTMMFWYRQQPGQSLTLIATANQGSEATYESGFVIDKFPISRPNLTFSTLTVSNMSPEDSSIYLCSGSDVANTEAFFGQGTRLTVV.

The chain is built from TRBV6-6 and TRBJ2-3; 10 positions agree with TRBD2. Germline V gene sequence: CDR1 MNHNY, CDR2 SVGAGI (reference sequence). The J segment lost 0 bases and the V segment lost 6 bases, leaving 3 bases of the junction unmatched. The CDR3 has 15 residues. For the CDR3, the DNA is TGTGCCAGCAGAACTAGCGGGGATAGCACAGATACGCAGTATTTT. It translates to CASRTSGDSTDTQYF.